The 30 T cell receptor beta chains below all came from one sample that was sequenced in a study of blood T cell repertoires in COVID-19. Some clones are missing from TCRdb's copy, which holds only in-frame ones; the method was immunoSEQ multiplex PCR. The sample consists of 150,000 to 200,000 clones, more than 75% of them appearing once. Sequences were obtained from PBMCs or T cells enriched from blood (not recorded which). Receptors originate from a woman between 50 and 59 years old with acute COVID-19.

This clone was counted only a few times. The chain is built from TRBV19 and TRBJ1-2; D gene ambiguous. V lost 5 bases and J 1 base, leaving 2 bases between the germline ends. The CDR3 totals 11 residues. Germline assignment: CDR1 LNHDA and CDR2 SQIVND (reference sequence). This CDR3 is CASSHNYGYTF. CDR3 nucleotides: TGTGCCAGTAGTCATAACTATGGCTACACCTTC. The full variable domain, with the rest looked up from reference TRBV19 and TRBJ1-2, is DGGITQSPKYLFRKEGQNVTLSCEQNLNHDAMYWYRQDPGQGLRLIYYSQIVNDFQKGDIAEGYSVSREKKESFPLTVTSAQKNPTAFYLCASSHNYGYTFGSGTRLTVV.

This clone came up a few times. An end of the junction does not agree with germline; a read error may underlie this. V usage is TRBV18 and J usage is TRBJ1-1, with a possible D match to TRBD1 (6 bases). The CDR3 length is 14 residues. CDR1 is KGHSH, CDR2 LQKENI, per germline. CDR3 amino acids: CASLPQGRGTEAFF. The CDR3 nucleotides are TGTGCCAGCTTACCACAGGGAAGGGGAACTGAAGCTTTCTTT.

This CDR3 reads CATSAPPSSGNTIYF. The CDR3 bases are TGTGCCACCAGTGCCCCGCCGAGCTCTGGAAACACCATATATTTT. The J gene is TRBJ1-3, the V gene TRBV24-1; D unresolved. This CDR3 contains 15 residues. V was shortened by 5 bases and J by 0 bases, with 10 bases between the two germline ends. Germline loops: CDR1 KGHDR, CDR2 SFDVKD.

This clone was seen a handful of times. This chain connects TRBV19 to TRBJ1-5; TRBD1 matches at 7 bases. V shed 8 bases and J 4 bases; nucleotides not matched to a gene: 11. Germline V lookup: CDR1 LNHDA, CDR2 SQIVND (reference sequence). The CDR3 sequence is 15 residues long. The CDR3 sequence: CASAETQGENQPQHF. The CDR3 coding sequence is TGTGCCAGTGCCGAAACCCAGGGGGAGAATCAGCCCCAGCATTTT.

This clone appeared once. The chain has TRBV27 and TRBJ1-2; no clear D gene. Germline lookup yields CDR1 MNHEY and CDR2 SMNVEV (reference sequence). There are 12 residues in the CDR3. V gave up 4 bases and J gave up 5 bases, with 8 bases separating them. Here the CDR3 reads CASSSAGYGYTF. DNA for the CDR3: TGTGCCAGCAGTTCTGCAGGTTATGGCTACACCTTC.

The J gene is TRBJ2-2, the V gene TRBV19; no reliable D call. V lost 3 bases to trimming and J lost 1 base, with 9 bases between them. From germline, CDR1 is LNHDA and CDR2 SQIVND (reference sequence). The CDR3 extends over 15 amino acids. This chain's CDR3 is CASSIASRNTGELFF. The CDR3 coding sequence is TGTGCCAGTAGTATCGCCAGTCGGAACACCGGGGAGCTGTTTTTT.

The genes are TRBV5-1 and TRBJ1-1, with 8 bases aligning to TRBD1. Germline trimming cut 2 bases from V and 5 bases from J; bases unmatched to any gene: 2. The CDR3 covers 13 residues. Germline V CDR1 and CDR2: SGHRS, YFSETQ. CDR3 protein: CASSFRGQTEAFF. In DNA form, the CDR3 reads TGCGCCAGCAGCTTCAGGGGGCAGACTGAAGCTTTCTTT.

This clone was detected only once. The gene calls are TRBV2 and TRBJ1-2, with D uncertain. This CDR3 is built from 13 residues. Trimming pared 11 bases from V and 5 bases from J, leaving 18 bases between. Germline-derived CDR1 and CDR2 are SNHLY and FYNNEI. CDR3 sequence: CAGMGPRGYGYTF. CDR3 coding DNA: TGTGCCGGTATGGGTCCTCGAGGGTATGGCTACACCTTC.

V usage is TRBV6-5 and J usage is TRBJ1-1; 10 nucleotides line up with TRBD1. This CDR3 is 13 amino acids long. Germline values: CDR1 MNHEY, CDR2 SVGAGI. V gave up 7 bases and J gave up 4 bases; unmatched junction bases: 3. CDR3 sequence reads: CASTRDRGTEAFF. The CDR3 coding sequence is TGTGCCAGCACCAGGGACAGGGGCACTGAAGCTTTCTTT.

The rearrangement links TRBV6-5 to TRBJ2-1; possibly TRBD2 for D (7 bases). The germline V gene has CDR1 MNHEY and CDR2 SVGAGI. V was shortened by 2 bases and J by 6 bases, with 11 bases between the two germline ends. CDR3 length equals 14 residues. The CDR3 here is CASSYKGGLNEQFF. As DNA, the CDR3 is TGTGCCAGCAGTTACAAGGGGGGGCTCAATGAGCAGTTCTTC.

This clone was counted a single time. The rearrangement links TRBV10-3 to TRBJ1-1, with D perhaps TRBD1 (6 bases). V was trimmed by 6 bases and J by 0 bases, leaving 11 bases between them. The CDR3 spans 14 residues. Germline V gene lookup returns CDR1 ENHRY and CDR2 SYGVKD. The CDR3 nucleotides are TGTGCCATCAGAAGGGACATCATGAACACTGAAGCTTTCTTT. Translating gives CAIRRDIMNTEAFF.

CDR3 DNA: TGTGCCAGCAGTGAAGCGCCCCCACGGCGGAGCTCCTACGAGCAGTACGTC. Translation gives CASSEAPPRRSSYEQYV. The chain joins TRBV2 to TRBJ2-7; D unclear. This CDR3 is 17 amino acids long. The V gene lost 0 bases and the J gene lost 0 bases, with 15 bases spanning the gap. Germline CDR1 is SNHLY and CDR2 is FYNNEI.

V is TRBV19 and J is TRBJ1-1, with unresolved D. The CDR3 is 14 amino acids. V was trimmed by 0 bases and J by 10 bases, leaving 15 bases between them. Germline loops: CDR1 LNHDA, CDR2 SQIVND (reference sequence). CDR3 amino acids: CASSIDIRVLAAFF. DNA for the CDR3: TGTGCCAGTAGTATAGATATTCGCGTGTTAGCAGCTTTCTTT.

The chain recombines TRBV12-3 or TRBV12-4 with TRBJ1-1, with D possibly TRBD1 on 6 matching bases. The V gene lost 7 bases and the J gene lost 7 bases, with 13 bases spanning the gap. The CDR3 has 12 residues. DNA for the CDR3: TGTGCCAGCACCAAGGACAGAATTGAAGCTTTCTTT. Protein: CASTKDRIEAFF.

The rearrangement joins TRBV19 to TRBJ1-2, with D perhaps matching TRBD1 (6 bases). V was shortened by 4 bases and J by 7 bases, with 22 bases between the two germline ends. Germline-derived CDR1 and CDR2 are LNHDA and SQIVND (reference sequence). CDR3 length equals 16 residues. Here the CDR3 DNA reads TGTGCCAGTAGTACCCAATCCCTCGGGGGGGGGCCTGGCTACACCTTC. This sequence encodes CASSTQSLGGGPGYTF. The variable domain in full, with the rest retrieved from reference TRBV19 and TRBJ1-2, is DGGITQSPKYLFRKEGQNVTLSCEQNLNHDAMYWYRQDPGQGLRLIYYSQIVNDFQKGDIAEGYSVSREKKESFPLTVTSAQKNPTAFYLCASSTQSLGGGPGYTFGSGTRLTVV.

V and J are TRBV28 and TRBJ1-2; 7 nucleotides agree with TRBD1. The V gene's germline CDR1 is MDHEN and CDR2 SYDVKM. Trimming at V came to 8 bases and at J to 0 bases, leaving 9 bases not matched to a gene. This CDR3 is 15 amino acids long. The CDR3 sequence is CASEEGGLANYGYTF. CDR3 nucleotide sequence: TGTGCCAGCGAGGAAGGGGGCTTGGCTAACTATGGCTACACCTTC.

The rearrangement links TRBV4-3 to TRBJ2-3; D unclear. V was cut by 0 bases and J by 5 bases, with 6 bases left in between. The CDR3 runs to 13 residues. CDR1 is LGHNA, CDR2 YSLEER, per germline. CDR3 in DNA: TGCGCCAGCAGCCAAGACGTCTTAGATACGCAGTATTTT. Protein sequence: CASSQDVLDTQYF.

The J gene is TRBJ2-5, the V gene TRBV14; D is perhaps TRBD1 (6 bases). The V gene's germline CDR1 is SGHDN and CDR2 FVKESK. The V gene lost 1 base and the J gene lost 5 bases, with 20 bases spanning the gap. This CDR3 has 17 residues. CDR3 sequence (DNA): TGTGCCAGCAGCCAAGTTTTTGGGGGCGACCCCAGGGAGACCCAGTACTTC. It is translated as CASSQVFGGDPRETQYF.

V is TRBV2 and J is TRBJ1-1, with D unclear. Trimming removed 7 bases at V and 1 base at J, with 13 bases between. The CDR3 runs 14 residues. Germline V gene lookup returns CDR1 SNHLY and CDR2 FYNNEI. As DNA, the CDR3 is TGTGCCAGCACTCTATCGGGGAGGAACACTGAAGCTTTCTTT. Protein: CASTLSGRNTEAFF.

There are a few counts of this clone. V and J are TRBV5-1 and TRBJ2-5, with D hard to call. CDR1 and CDR2 (germline): SGHRS, YFSETQ. The V end lost 1 base, the J end lost 0 bases, and 4 bases lay between the germline ends. The CDR3 totals 13 residues. CDR3 loop: CASSLTDQETQYF. The CDR3 DNA follows: TGCGCCAGCAGCTTGACAGACCAAGAGACCCAGTACTTC.

The CDR3 reads CAWSPRGGITGELFF. DNA of the CDR3: TGTGCCTGGAGTCCCCGGGGGGGTATCACCGGGGAGCTGTTTTTT. This chain connects TRBV30 to TRBJ2-2; 8 positions match TRBD2. CDR1 GTSNPN and CDR2 SVGIG come from the germline V gene (reference sequence). CDR3 length: 15 amino acids. The J segment lost 4 bases and the V segment lost 2 bases, leaving 6 bases of the junction unmatched.

This clone has just a few counts. This rearrangement joins TRBV2 to TRBJ1-4; D call uncertain. CDR1 SNHLY and CDR2 FYNNEI come from the germline V gene. Trimming removed 10 bases from V and 5 bases from J, with 14 bases in between. This CDR3 has 13 residues. The CDR3 reads CATSFVENEKLFF. The CDR3 coding sequence is TGTGCCACCTCGTTCGTTGAGAATGAAAAACTGTTTTTT.

The CDR3 region is CASRPIPGQGTNTGELFF. The CDR3 nucleotides read TGTGCCAGCAGACCAATACCGGGACAGGGGACTAACACCGGGGAGCTGTTTTTT. V and J are TRBV28 and TRBJ2-2; 10 bases match TRBD1. Germline V lookup: CDR1 MDHEN, CDR2 SYDVKM. V lost 6 bases to trimming and J lost 2 bases; unmatched junction nucleotides: 12. CDR3 size: 18 residues. The full variable domain, rest sourced from reference TRBV28 and TRBJ2-2, is DVKVTQSSRYLVKRTGEKVFLECVQDMDHENMFWYRQDPGLGLRLIYFSYDVKMKEKGDIPEGYSVSREKKERFSLILESASTNQTSMYLCASRPIPGQGTNTGELFFGEGSRLTVL.

This chain uses TRBV2 with TRBJ1-5; 7 nucleotides agree with TRBD1. V lost 6 bases to trimming and J lost 4 bases; unmatched junction nucleotides: 9. CDR1 and CDR2 from the germline V gene are SNHLY and FYNNEI. CDR3 length: 15 amino acids. The CDR3, as DNA: TGTGCCAGCAGCCAGATACAGGGGCCGAATCAGCCCCAGCATTTT. This translates into CASSQIQGPNQPQHF.

This clone was seen only a few times. The rearrangement uses TRBV7-9 and TRBJ1-2; D possibly corresponds to TRBD1 (6 bases). The germline CDR1 and CDR2 sequences are SEHNR and FQNEAQ (reference sequence). Trimming pared 5 bases from V and 3 bases from J, leaving 13 bases between. The CDR3 runs 14 residues. CDR3 protein: CASSIGQSHYGYTF. CDR3 nucleotide sequence: TGTGCCAGCAGCATAGGACAGTCGCACTATGGCTACACCTTC.

The chain couples TRBV24-1 to TRBJ2-4; TRBD1 matches at 9 bases. This CDR3 has 16 amino acids. Per germline, CDR1 KGHDR and CDR2 SFDVKD. Trimming took 4 bases from V and 8 from J; bases not matched to a gene: 11. CDR3: CATSDPTGTGRDIQYF. The CDR3 DNA reads as TGTGCCACCAGTGACCCGACCGGGACAGGGAGAGACATTCAGTACTTC.

V and J are TRBV6-5 and TRBJ2-1, with 7 bases aligning to TRBD1. With 7 bases clipped from V and 6 bases from J, the junction kept 9 bases outside the gene matches. The germline CDR1 and CDR2 sequences are MNHEY and SVGAGI. The length of the CDR3 is 14 residues. In DNA, the CDR3 is TGTGCCAGCAAGACAGGGTCTATAGGCAATGAGCAGTTCTTC. It translates to CASKTGSIGNEQFF.

The J gene is TRBJ1-1, the V gene TRBV28, with D tentatively TRBD1 (6 bases). The CDR3 contains 15 residues. In germline, CDR1 is MDHEN, CDR2 SYDVKM. V gave up 5 bases and J gave up 0 bases, with 13 bases separating them. The CDR3 sequence is CASSTQGSVNTEAFF. The CDR3 coding sequence is TGTGCCAGCAGTACCCAGGGGTCGGTGAACACTGAAGCTTTCTTT.

The J gene is TRBJ1-2, the V gene TRBV19, with 10 nucleotides matching TRBD1. There are 15 residues in the CDR3. V lost 3 bases to trimming and J lost 2 bases; unmatched junction nucleotides: 3. Germline CDR1 and CDR2: LNHDA and SQIVND (reference sequence). The CDR3 here is CASSMLGQGNYGYTF. As DNA, the CDR3 is TGTGCCAGTAGTATGTTGGGACAGGGGAACTATGGCTACACCTTC. Full variable domain (outside the CDR3, taken from reference TRBV19 and TRBJ1-2): DGGITQSPKYLFRKEGQNVTLSCEQNLNHDAMYWYRQDPGQGLRLIYYSQIVNDFQKGDIAEGYSVSREKKESFPLTVTSAQKNPTAFYLCASSMLGQGNYGYTFGSGTRLTVV.

The V and J genes are TRBV10-3 and TRBJ1-3, with D possibly matching TRBD1 (6 bases). Germline CDR1 reads ENHRY; CDR2 reads SYGVKD. This CDR3 spans 17 amino acids. V was pared by 3 bases and J by 4 bases, with 19 bases between. CDR3: CAISDGGGGSSGNTIYF. The DNA for the CDR3 is TGTGCCATCAGTGATGGGGGAGGGGGATCTTCAGGAAACACCATATATTTT.